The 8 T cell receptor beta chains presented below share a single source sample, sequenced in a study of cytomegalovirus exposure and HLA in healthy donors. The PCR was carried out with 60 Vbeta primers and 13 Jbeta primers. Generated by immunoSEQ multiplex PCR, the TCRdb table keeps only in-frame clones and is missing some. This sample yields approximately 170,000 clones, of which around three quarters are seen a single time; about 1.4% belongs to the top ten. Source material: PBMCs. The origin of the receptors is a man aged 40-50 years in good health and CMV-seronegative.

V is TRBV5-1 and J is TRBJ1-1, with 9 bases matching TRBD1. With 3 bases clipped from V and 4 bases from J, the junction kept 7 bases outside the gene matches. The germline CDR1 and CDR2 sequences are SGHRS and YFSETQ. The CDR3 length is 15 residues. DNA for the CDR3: TGCGCCAGCAGCTCTGACAGGGGGAAGGGCACTGAAGCTTTCTTT. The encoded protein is CASSSDRGKGTEAFF.

As DNA, the CDR3 is TGTGCCAGCAGTGGTGGTAGGCAGGGGGGCTACGAGCAGTACTTC. As protein: CASSGGRQGGYEQYF. This rearrangement joins TRBV2 to TRBJ2-7; a possible D gene is TRBD1 (7 bases). V dropped 4 bases and J dropped 3 bases, with 16 bases sitting between them. The CDR3 extends over 15 amino acids. Germline V CDR1 and CDR2: SNHLY, FYNNEI.

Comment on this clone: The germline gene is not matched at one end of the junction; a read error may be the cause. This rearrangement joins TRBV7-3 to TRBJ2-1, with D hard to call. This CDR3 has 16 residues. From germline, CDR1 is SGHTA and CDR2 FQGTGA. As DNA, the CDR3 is TGTTCCAGCAGCTTAACTTTGGCCAGCTCCTACAATGAGCAGTTCTTC. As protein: CSSSLTLASSYNEQFF.

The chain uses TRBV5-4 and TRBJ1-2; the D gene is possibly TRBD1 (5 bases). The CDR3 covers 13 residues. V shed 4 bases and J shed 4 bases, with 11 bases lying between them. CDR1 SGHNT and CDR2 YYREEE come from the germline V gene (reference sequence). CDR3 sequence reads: CASSRDSTYGYTF. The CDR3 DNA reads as TGTGCCAGCAGCCGGGACTCGACCTATGGCTACACCTTC.

CDR3 residues: CANSGGGGFTGELFF. CDR3 sequence (DNA): TGCGCCAACTCGGGAGGGGGAGGGTTCACCGGGGAGCTGTTTTTT. This chain links TRBV23-1 with TRBJ2-2; 8 positions match TRBD2. TRBV23-1 is filed as an ORF, its function uncertain. This CDR3 is 15 amino acids long. Trimming removed 10 bases from V and 4 bases from J; junction bases left unmatched: 11.

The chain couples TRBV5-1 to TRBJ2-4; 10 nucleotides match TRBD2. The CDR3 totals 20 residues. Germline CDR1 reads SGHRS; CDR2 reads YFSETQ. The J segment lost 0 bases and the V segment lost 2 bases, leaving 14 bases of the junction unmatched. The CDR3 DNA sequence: TGCGCCAGCAGCTTAGAGACGGGCCCTAGCGGGAGACTAGCCAAAAACATTCAGTACTTC. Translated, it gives CASSLETGPSGRLAKNIQYF. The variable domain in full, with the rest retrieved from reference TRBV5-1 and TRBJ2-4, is KAGVTQTPRYLIKTRGQQVTLSCSPISGHRSVSWYQQTPGQGLQFLFEYFSETQRNKGNFPGRFSGRQFSNSRSEMNVSTLELGDSALYLCASSLETGPSGRLAKNIQYFGAGTRLSVL.

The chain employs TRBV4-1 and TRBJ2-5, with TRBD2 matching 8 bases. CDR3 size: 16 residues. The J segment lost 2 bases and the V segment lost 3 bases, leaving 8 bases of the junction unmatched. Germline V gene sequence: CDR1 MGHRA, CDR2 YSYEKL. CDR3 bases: TGCGCCAGCAGCCATACTTCACTAGCGGAGCAAGAGACCCAGTACTTC. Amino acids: CASSHTSLAEQETQYF.

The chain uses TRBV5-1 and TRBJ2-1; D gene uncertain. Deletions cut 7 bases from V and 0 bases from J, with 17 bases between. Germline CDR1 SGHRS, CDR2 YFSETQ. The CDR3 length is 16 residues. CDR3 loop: CASGVRKLSSYNEQFF. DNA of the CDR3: TGCGCCAGCGGAGTAAGGAAGCTTAGCTCCTACAATGAGCAGTTCTTC.